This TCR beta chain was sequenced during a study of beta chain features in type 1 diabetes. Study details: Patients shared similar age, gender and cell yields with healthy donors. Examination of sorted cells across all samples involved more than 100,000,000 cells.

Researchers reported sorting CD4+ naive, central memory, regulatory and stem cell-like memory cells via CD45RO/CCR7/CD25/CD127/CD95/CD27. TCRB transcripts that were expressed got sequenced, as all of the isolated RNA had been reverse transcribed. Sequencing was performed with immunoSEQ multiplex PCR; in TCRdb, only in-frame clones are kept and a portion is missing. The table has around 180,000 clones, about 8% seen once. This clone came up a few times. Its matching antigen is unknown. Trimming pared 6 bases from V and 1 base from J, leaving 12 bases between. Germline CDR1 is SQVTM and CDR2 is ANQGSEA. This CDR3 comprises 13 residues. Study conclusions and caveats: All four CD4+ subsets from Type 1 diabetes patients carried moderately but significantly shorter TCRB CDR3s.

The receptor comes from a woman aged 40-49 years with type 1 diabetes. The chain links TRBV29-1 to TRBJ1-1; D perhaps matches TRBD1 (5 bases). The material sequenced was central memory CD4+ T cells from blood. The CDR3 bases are TGCAGCGTCCGGCGGGACGGGAACACTGAAGCTTTCTTT. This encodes CSVRRDGNTEAFF.